This TCR beta chain was profiled in a study of response to subunit inactivated influenza vaccine. Overall study findings and caveats: Researchers suggested that each seasonal influenza vaccination recruits few new T cells.

A single record per CDR3 protein comes from TCRdb applying MiXCR to the RT-PCR reads. The sample lists roughly 650,000 distinct CDR3 sequences; approximately 15% were seen once. The CDR3 runs to 14 residues. Trimming cost V 2 bases and J 0 bases, with 9 bases left between them. Germline values: CDR1 DFQATT, CDR2 SNEGSKA (reference sequence). About this clonotype itself: Its antigen remains unknown.

The input for sequencing was PBMCs from blood, taken about 14 days before vaccination. The clonotype comes from a man aged 50 to 60 who received an inactivated influenza vaccine. This rearrangement joins TRBV20-1 to TRBJ2-3; D is uncertain. The CDR3: CSARWPVSTDTQYF. The CDR3 coding sequence is TGCAGTGCTAGATGGCCGGTTAGCACAGATACGCAGTATTTT.